The TCR beta chain under discussion was sequenced for a study of cytomegalovirus exposure and HLA in healthy donors. About this clone: Its specificity is unknown.

Per the germline V gene, CDR1 is SGHAT and CDR2 is FQNNGV. This CDR3 is built from 16 residues. Germline trimming cut 5 bases from V and 8 bases from J; bases unmatched to any gene: 12. The study ran its PCR with 60 Vbeta and 13 Jbeta primers. Original data processing: Among the unique TCR beta chains that a later analysis counted, about 81 million in all, 9.5 million to 12 million were shared. Sequenced by immunoSEQ multiplex PCR; TCRdb stores in-frame clones only, minus some. V and J calls and clone size are as listed in that table; D and trimming were resolved from the DNA. The sample consists of tens of thousands of clones, about 86% of them appearing once. Study observations and caveats: Further analysis, carried out later, found HLA-associated TCR beta chains more clonally expanded than equally common other chains.

Sequencing was done on a sample of PBMCs. This TCR derives from a boy younger than 18 in good health and CMV-seronegative. The rearrangement links TRBV11-2 to TRBJ1-6; 7 positions match TRBD1. CDR3: CASSPLQGGSDSPLHF. CDR3 sequence (DNA): TGTGCCAGCAGCCCTCTCCAGGGGGGAAGCGATTCACCCCTCCACTTT.